The 17 T cell receptor beta chains given below trace back to one sample, sequenced in a study of human T cells and chemical hapten exposure. TCRdb independently ran MiXCR on the RACE reads; one entry per CDR3 protein. Counted here are about 260,000 distinct CDR3 sequences, about 9% occurring once; the ten biggest clones make up approximately 2.2%. Time point denoted: pre-sensitization, week 0. Treatment given: therapeutic diphenylcyclopropenone sensitization with weekly scalp DPC. The sample here was whole blood, taken in connection with sensitization to the hapten diphenylcyclopropenone (DPC). The source of these receptors is a woman in her 40s with alopecia areata. Some clones in this sample may be carry-over from other donors' samples.

This clonotype was counted a few times. The gene calls are TRBV2 and TRBJ2-1; no definite D call. The CDR3 length is 11 residues. Trimming shortened V by 3 bases and J by 5 bases, and 2 bases separated the two germline ends. The germline V gene encodes CDR1 SNHLY and CDR2 FYNNEI. The CDR3 sequence is CASSDDNEQFF. CDR3 nucleotide sequence: TGTGCCAGCAGTGACGACAATGAGCAGTTCTTC.

This clonotype was observed a few times. J is TRBJ2-2 and V is TRBV4-3, with TRBD1 matching over 8 bases. V gave up 4 bases and J gave up 4 bases; unmatched junction bases: 5. Looked up from germline, CDR1 is LGHNA and CDR2 is YSLEER. The CDR3 spans 15 residues. The CDR3 DNA is TGCGCCAGCAGCCCAGGGGGCGCAGGCACCGGGGAGCTGTTTTTT. As protein: CASSPGGAGTGELFF.

This clonotype was observed at least ten times. The chain has TRBV11-2 and TRBJ2-1; 7 bases align to TRBD1. The CDR3 spans 15 residues. Germline lookup yields CDR1 SGHAT and CDR2 FQNNGV. V lost 5 bases and J lost 6; bases outside the gene matches: 10. CDR3 DNA sequence: TGTGCCAGCAGCCCATGGGACAGCGATTTCAATGAGCAGTTCTTC. Protein sequence: CASSPWDSDFNEQFF.

This clonotype showed up just a few times. This chain connects TRBV12-5 to TRBJ1-1; no definite D call. The V gene's germline CDR1 is LGHNT and CDR2 FRNRAP. The CDR3 has 11 amino acids. The ends were cut back, 6 bases at V and 7 bases at J, with 9 bases in the middle. DNA for the CDR3: TGTGCTAGTGGCAACAGCTATGAAGCTTTCTTT. Its translation is CASGNSYEAFF.

This clonotype was found many times. The gene calls are TRBV10-3 and TRBJ1-1, with D hard to call. Trimming pared 2 bases from V and 7 bases from J, leaving 8 bases between. There are 12 residues in the CDR3. In germline, CDR1 is ENHRY, CDR2 SYGVKD. CDR3 sequence reads: CAISEAFGEAFF. The CDR3 nucleotides are TGTGCCATCAGTGAGGCCTTTGGTGAAGCTTTCTTT.

A few counts support this clonotype. V is TRBV10-3 and J is TRBJ2-5; TRBD2 agrees at 8 bases. Germline trimming cut 10 bases from V and 5 bases from J; bases unmatched to any gene: 6. The CDR3 contains 12 residues. CDR1 is ENHRY, CDR2 SYGVKD, per germline. DNA for the CDR3: TGTGCCACCAGCGGGAGCGGTGAGACCCAGTACTTC. As protein: CATSGSGETQYF.

The chain has TRBV4-3 and TRBJ1-2; D ambiguous. The length of the CDR3 is 16 residues. CDR1 and CDR2 from the germline V gene are LGHNA and YSLEER. Trimming removed 0 bases at V and 0 bases at J, with 11 bases between. The CDR3 DNA follows: TGCGCCAGCAGCCAAGAGCCGGGATTAGCTAACTATGGCTACACCTTC. This sequence encodes CASSQEPGLANYGYTF.

This clonotype was counted only a few times. The genes are TRBV9 and TRBJ2-5; D call uncertain. The CDR3 length is 11 residues. Looked up from germline, CDR1 is SGDLS and CDR2 is YYNGEE. The V end was cut by 2 bases, the J end by 5 bases, with 4 bases between. The CDR3 coding sequence is TGTGCCAGCAGCGTCGAGGAGACCCAGTACTTC. As protein: CASSVEETQYF.

The table lists this clonotype with a few counts. The DNA for the CDR3 is TGTGCCAGCAGCCAGCCCACAGGGGCTGGGACCGGGGAGCTGTTTTTT. Amino acid sequence: CASSQPTGAGTGELFF. The V call is TRBV4-2, the J call TRBJ2-2; 7 nucleotides match TRBD1. Per germline, CDR1 LGHNA and CDR2 YNFKEQ. Trimming at V came to 3 bases and at J to 5 bases, leaving 9 bases not matched to a gene. The CDR3 extends over 16 amino acids.

The gene calls are TRBV6-2 or TRBV6-3 and TRBJ2-5; 13 bases are shared with TRBD2. Germline CDR1 MNHEY, CDR2 SVGEGT. CDR3 length: 17 amino acids. After removal of 2 bases from V and 4 bases from J, the junction contained 7 bases not matched to a gene. The CDR3 sequence is CASSYAGLAGARETQYF. CDR3 in DNA: TGTGCCAGCAGTTACGCCGGACTAGCGGGAGCGCGAGAGACCCAGTACTTC.

This rearrangement joins TRBV15 to TRBJ2-1; 9 bases line up with TRBD1. V gave up 0 bases and J gave up 8 bases; unmatched junction bases: 11. This CDR3 has 17 amino acids. Germline loops: CDR1 LNHNV, CDR2 YYDKDF (reference sequence). The CDR3 reads CATSREPTGQGFHEQFF. CDR3 coding DNA: TGTGCCACCAGCAGAGAACCAACGGGACAGGGTTTCCATGAGCAGTTCTTC.

V and J are TRBV28 and TRBJ2-3, with D hard to call. The germline V gene encodes CDR1 MDHEN and CDR2 SYDVKM. There are 12 residues in the CDR3. Trimming took 10 bases from V and 0 from J, leaving 8 bases between them. CDR3 nucleotides: TGTGCCACTGCGGCCAGCACAGATACGCAGTATTTT. It codes for CATAASTDTQYF. The complete variable domain, with remaining parts taken from reference TRBV28 and TRBJ2-3, reads DVKVTQSSRYLVKRTGEKVFLECVQDMDHENMFWYRQDPGLGLRLIYFSYDVKMKEKGDIPEGYSVSREKKERFSLILESASTNQTSMYLCATAASTDTQYFGPGTRLTVL.

In its sample, this clonotype was seen a few times. The chain is built from TRBV4-2 and TRBJ2-5, with 9 positions matching TRBD2. This CDR3 has 16 amino acids. The J segment lost 2 bases and the V segment lost 4 bases, leaving 8 bases of the junction unmatched. The germline CDR1 and CDR2 sequences are LGHNA and YNFKEQ. The CDR3 is CASSRQMAGGQETQYF. In DNA form, the CDR3 reads TGTGCCAGCAGCCGTCAAATGGCGGGAGGGCAAGAGACCCAGTACTTC.

The table lists this clonotype with many counts. The chain recombines TRBV15 with TRBJ2-2; D may match TRBD1 or TRBD2 (5 bases each). Looked up from germline, CDR1 is LNHNV and CDR2 is YYDKDF (reference sequence). This CDR3 is built from 14 residues. Deletions cut 7 bases from V and 6 bases from J, with 15 bases between. CDR3 protein: CATKTGGAAGELFF. The CDR3 coding sequence is TGTGCCACCAAAACTGGGGGAGCGGCCGGGGAGCTGTTTTTT.

This clonotype was seen many times. This sequence joins TRBV3-1 and TRBJ2-1; D might be TRBD1 (7 bases). Trimming removed 3 bases at V and 4 bases at J, with 13 bases between. The CDR3 is made up of 15 amino acids. Germline V CDR1 and CDR2: LGHDT, YNNKEL (reference sequence). CDR3 DNA sequence: TGTGCCAGCAGCCAGGCGGGACAGCAGTACAATGAGCAGTTCTTC. Its protein is CASSQAGQQYNEQFF.

This chain uses TRBV4-3 with TRBJ1-4; D gene uncertain. There are 14 residues in the CDR3. The V and J ends lost 4 bases and 7 bases respectively, with 13 bases between them. Germline CDR1 and CDR2: LGHNA and YSLEER. CDR3 loop: CASSPRENFEKLFF. The CDR3 DNA is TGCGCCAGCAGCCCCCGAGAGAACTTTGAAAAACTGTTTTTT.

This clonotype has just a few counts. This chain links TRBV7-2 with TRBJ2-6; D remains unclear. Trimming shortened V by 5 bases and J by 1 base, and 9 bases separated the two germline ends. The CDR3 contains 15 residues. The germline gives CDR1 SGHTA, CDR2 FQGNSA. CDR3 in DNA: TGTGCCAGCAGCCCCGATGTTTCTGGGGCCAACGTCCTGACTTTC. It encodes CASSPDVSGANVLTF.